A single sample gave rise to the 13 T cell receptor beta chains below, sequenced in a study of identical twins. TCRdb reprocessed the 5' RACE reads via MiXCR and lists one record per CDR3 protein. The profile covers 750,000 to 950,000 distinct CDR3 sequences, with around 12% appearing a single time and 1.5% to 2% taken by the ten largest. These records were also assigned to another study, of yellow fever vaccine responses in identical twins.

The sample was PBMCs. The source is a woman between 18 and 29 years old in good health.

This clonotype was found many times. CDR3 sequence reads: CASSQDMKGRISEAFF. In nucleotides, the CDR3 is TGCGCCAGCAGCCAAGATATGAAGGGTAGAATCTCTGAAGCTTTCTTT. V and J are TRBV4-1 and TRBJ1-1; D not resolved. This CDR3 contains 16 residues. V lost 0 bases and J 6 bases, leaving 17 bases between the germline ends. Germline CDR1 is MGHRA and CDR2 is YSYEKL.

This clonotype was counted ten times or more. The V and J genes are TRBV4-1 and TRBJ2-1, with TRBD2 matching over 7 bases. This CDR3 region has 16 residues. J was trimmed by 7 bases and V by 1 base; bases with no gene match: 10. Germline V gene sequence: CDR1 MGHRA, CDR2 YSYEKL. In DNA form, the CDR3 reads TGCGCCAGCAGCCAAGTTGGTGGGAGGGCCGGGAATGAGCAGTTCTTC. Translation gives CASSQVGGRAGNEQFF.

This clonotype was recorded many times. The V call is TRBV5-1, the J call TRBJ2-7, with 7 bases lining up with TRBD1. In germline, CDR1 is SGHRS, CDR2 YFSETQ. This CDR3 has 15 amino acids. The junction had 11 bases not matched to a gene; V was cut back by 5 bases and J by 3 bases. CDR3 sequence: CASRPRQGSNYEQYF. The CDR3 DNA reads as TGCGCCAGCAGACCACGACAGGGTTCAAACTACGAGCAGTACTTC.

The chain couples TRBV29-1 to TRBJ2-1; D is uncertain. Trimming pared 3 bases from V and 5 bases from J, leaving 14 bases between. This CDR3 has 14 residues. Germline V gene sequence: CDR1 SQVTM, CDR2 ANQGSEA. The CDR3 here is CSVDIMGWDNEQFF. The CDR3 DNA is TGCAGCGTTGATATTATGGGTTGGGACAATGAGCAGTTCTTC.

V and J are TRBV3-1 and TRBJ1-6, with D uncertain. Germline CDR1 LGHDT, CDR2 YNNKEL (reference sequence). The CDR3 covers 17 residues. The ends were cut back, 2 bases at V and 9 bases at J, with 20 bases in the middle. The CDR3 is CASSQRSARHAGSPLHF. CDR3 in DNA: TGTGCCAGCAGCCAACGTTCGGCCCGGCACGCGGGTTCACCCCTCCACTTT.

The J gene is TRBJ2-3, the V gene TRBV3-1, with 7 bases matching TRBD1. This CDR3 has 17 residues. From germline, CDR1 is LGHDT and CDR2 YNNKEL (reference sequence). V dropped 10 bases and J dropped 1; count of bases not matched to a gene: 17. The CDR3 spells CAIRRDSHNLGTDTQYF. CDR3 bases: TGTGCCATCAGACGGGACAGCCATAACTTGGGCACAGATACGCAGTATTTT.

The chain recombines TRBV3-1 with TRBJ2-1; no clear D. Germline loops: CDR1 LGHDT, CDR2 YNNKEL (reference sequence). The V and J ends lost 1 base and 6 bases respectively, with 16 bases between them. The CDR3 extends over 16 amino acids. The CDR3, as DNA: TGTGCCAGCAGCCAAGTTATCGGCGGATCAGGCAATGAGCAGTTCTTC. Protein product: CASSQVIGGSGNEQFF.

The V call is TRBV7-9, the J call TRBJ1-4; D is uncertain. The ends were cut back, 0 bases at V and 8 bases at J, with 10 bases in the middle. CDR1 is SEHNR, CDR2 FQNEAQ, per germline (reference sequence). This CDR3 is built from 14 residues. The CDR3 is CASSLAIGSEKLFF. The CDR3 coding sequence is TGTGCCAGCAGCTTAGCGATAGGCAGCGAAAAACTGTTTTTT.

This clonotype was seen repeatedly, ten times or more. The chain recombines TRBV7-2 with TRBJ2-1, with D perhaps matching TRBD2 (6 bases). Germline lookup yields CDR1 SGHTA and CDR2 FQGNSA. CDR3 length: 15 amino acids. Between the trimmed V and J ends, which lost 5 bases and 10 bases, there was a span of 21 bases. The CDR3 loop reads CASSPLSVPGREQFF. The DNA for the CDR3 is TGTGCCAGCAGCCCTCTCAGCGTCCCGGGGAGGGAGCAGTTCTTC.

The chain employs TRBV10-3 and TRBJ2-5; D gene uncertain. The CDR3 runs to 13 residues. The V end lost 11 bases, the J end lost 3 bases, and 16 bases lay between the germline ends. Germline CDR1 is ENHRY and CDR2 is SYGVKD. The CDR3 region has the DNA TGTGCCTCCCAACTTCGGGTGGAAGAGACCCAGTACTTC. It is translated as CASQLRVEETQYF.

The rearrangement uses TRBV6-1 and TRBJ2-3; the D is unclear. Per germline, CDR1 MNHNS and CDR2 SASEGT. Trimming left V 8 bases short and J 1 base short, with 13 bases between. There are 14 residues in the CDR3. The CDR3 coding sequence is TGTGCCAGCGGTGGGCCGGGTGGCACAGATACGCAGTATTTT. This sequence encodes CASGGPGGTDTQYF.

J is TRBJ1-1 and V is TRBV11-2; no definite D call. V was pared by 5 bases and J by 3 bases, with 22 bases between. CDR1 and CDR2 (germline): SGHAT, FQNNGV. The CDR3 is 17 residues long. CDR3: CASSPLSLGRFYTEAFF. The CDR3 DNA is TGTGCCAGCAGCCCCCTTAGCCTTGGACGCTTTTACACTGAAGCTTTCTTT.

The table lists this clonotype with a few counts. In DNA, the CDR3 is TGCAGCTATCACCGTGGGGGGGGAGCCACCACAGATACGCAGTATTTT. Protein sequence: CSYHRGGGATTDTQYF. This chain joins TRBV29-1 and TRBJ2-3, with 7 bases fitting TRBD2. Germline V CDR1 and CDR2: SQVTM, ANQGSEA. CDR3 length: 16 amino acids. The V segment lost 8 bases and the J segment 2 bases; nucleotides outside the gene matches: 16.